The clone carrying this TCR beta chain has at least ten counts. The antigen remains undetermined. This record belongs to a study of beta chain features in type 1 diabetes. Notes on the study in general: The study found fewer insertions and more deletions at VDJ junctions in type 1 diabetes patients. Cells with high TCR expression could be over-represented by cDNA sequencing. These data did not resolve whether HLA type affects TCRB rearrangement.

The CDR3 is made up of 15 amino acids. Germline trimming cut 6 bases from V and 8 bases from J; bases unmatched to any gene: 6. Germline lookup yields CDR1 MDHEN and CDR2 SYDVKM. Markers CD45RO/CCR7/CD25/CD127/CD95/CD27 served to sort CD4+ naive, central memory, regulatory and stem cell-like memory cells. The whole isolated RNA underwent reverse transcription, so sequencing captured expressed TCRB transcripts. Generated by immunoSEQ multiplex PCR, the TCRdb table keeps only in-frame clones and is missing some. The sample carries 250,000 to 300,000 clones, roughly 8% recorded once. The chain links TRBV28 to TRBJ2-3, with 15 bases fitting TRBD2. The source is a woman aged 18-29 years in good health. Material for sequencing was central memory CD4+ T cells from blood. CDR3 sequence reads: CASSPGTSGRSTQYF. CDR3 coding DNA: TGTGCCAGCAGCCCGGGGACTAGCGGGAGGTCTACGCAGTATTTT. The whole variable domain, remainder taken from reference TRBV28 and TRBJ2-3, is DVKVTQSSRYLVKRTGEKVFLECVQDMDHENMFWYRQDPGLGLRLIYFSYDVKMKEKGDIPEGYSVSREKKERFSLILESASTNQTSMYLCASSPGTSGRSTQYFGPGTRLTVL.